This T cell receptor (beta chain) came from a study of metastatic and nonmetastatic thyroid tumors. Methods used by the authors: A distant-metastasis classifier for papillary thyroid cancer was built using CDR3 differences across clinicopathological groups. TCRdb re-clonotyped the PCR reads through MiXCR. The V and J calls and clone size come from TCRdb's table, not from the authors' own analysis. The sample has tens of thousands of clones; 24% are singletons. Within the sample, this clone is medium-sized (0.01 to 0.1%). What it binds is unknown. Findings and limits, study-wide: Across blood and tumor, TCR beta diversity in malignant thyroid tumors was reportedly significantly higher than in benign nodules.

Treatment of any kind had been given to no patient before thyroid surgery. Sample: blood. The source of this sequence is a male donor with papillary thyroid cancer or a benign thyroid nodule (not recorded which). Some clones in this sample may be carry-over from other donors' samples.

The CDR3 coding sequence is TGTGCCAGCAGCGCGGGGCTGAGGACCTACGAGCAGTACTTC. It translates to CASSAGLRTYEQYF. The chain is built from TRBV6-2 or TRBV6-3 and TRBJ2-7; weak D call: TRBD2 (6 bases). The CDR3 totals 14 residues. Germline V CDR1 and CDR2: MNHEY, SVGEGT. Between the trimmed V and J ends, which lost 6 bases and 2 bases, there was a span of 14 bases.